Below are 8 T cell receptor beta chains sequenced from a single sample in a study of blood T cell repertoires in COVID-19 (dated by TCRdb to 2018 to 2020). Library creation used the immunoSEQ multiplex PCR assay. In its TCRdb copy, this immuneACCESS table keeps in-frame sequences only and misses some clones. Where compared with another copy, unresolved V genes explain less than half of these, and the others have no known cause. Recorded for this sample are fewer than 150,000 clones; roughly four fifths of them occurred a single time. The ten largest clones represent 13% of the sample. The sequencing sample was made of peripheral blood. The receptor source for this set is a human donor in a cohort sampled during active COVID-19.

CDR3 bases: TGTGCCAGCAGCTTAGTAGCAAACTACGAGCAGTACTTC. The encoded protein is CASSLVANYEQYF. The V call is TRBV7-2, the J call TRBJ2-7; no reliable D call. Germline V lookup: CDR1 SGHTA, CDR2 FQGNSA. The CDR3 covers 13 residues. The V end was cut by 1 base, the J end by 3 bases, with 7 bases between.

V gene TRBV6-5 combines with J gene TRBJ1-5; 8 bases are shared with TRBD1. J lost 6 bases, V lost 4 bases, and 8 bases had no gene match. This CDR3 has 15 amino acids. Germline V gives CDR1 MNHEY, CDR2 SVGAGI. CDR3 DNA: TGTGCCAGCAGTTTGACAGGGGATGGTATTCAGCCCCAGCATTTT. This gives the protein CASSLTGDGIQPQHF.

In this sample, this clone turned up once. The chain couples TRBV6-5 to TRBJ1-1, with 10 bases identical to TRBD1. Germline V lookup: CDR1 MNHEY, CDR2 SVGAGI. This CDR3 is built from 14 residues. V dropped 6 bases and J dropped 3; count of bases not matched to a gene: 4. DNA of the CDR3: TGTGCCAGCAGCCCGGACAGGGGGGACACTGAAGCTTTCTTT. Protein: CASSPDRGDTEAFF.

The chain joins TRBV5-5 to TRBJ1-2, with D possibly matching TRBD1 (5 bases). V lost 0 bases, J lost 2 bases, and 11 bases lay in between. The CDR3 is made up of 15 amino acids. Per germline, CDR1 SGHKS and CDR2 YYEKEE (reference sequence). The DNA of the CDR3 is TGTGCCAGCAGCTTGGCCCAGGGCAGGAACTATGGCTACACCTTC. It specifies CASSLAQGRNYGYTF. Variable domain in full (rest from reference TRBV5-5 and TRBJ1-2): DAGVTQSPTHLIKTRGQQVTLRCSPISGHKSVSWYQQVLGQGPQFIFQYYEKEERGRGNFPDRFSARQFPNYSSELNVNALLLGDSALYLCASSLAQGRNYGYTFGSGTRLTVV.

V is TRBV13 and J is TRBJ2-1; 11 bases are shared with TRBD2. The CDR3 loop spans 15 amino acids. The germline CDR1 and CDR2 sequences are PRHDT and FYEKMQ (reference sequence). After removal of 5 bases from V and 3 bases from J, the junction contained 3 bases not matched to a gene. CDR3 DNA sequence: TGTGCCAGCAGCCCTGGGACTAGCGGCTACAATGAGCAGTTCTTC. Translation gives CASSPGTSGYNEQFF.

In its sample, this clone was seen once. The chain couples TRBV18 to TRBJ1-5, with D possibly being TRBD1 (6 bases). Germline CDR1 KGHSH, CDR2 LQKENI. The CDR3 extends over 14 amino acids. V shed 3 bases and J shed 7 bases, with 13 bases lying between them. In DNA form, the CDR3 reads TGTGCCAGCTCACCTAACAGGGTGGGCCAGCCCCAGCATTTT. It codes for CASSPNRVGQPQHF. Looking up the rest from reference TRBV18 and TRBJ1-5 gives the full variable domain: NAGVMQNPRHLVRRRGQEARLRCSPMKGHSHVYWYRQLPEEGLKFMVYLQKENIIDESGMPKERFSAEFPKEGPSILRIQQVVRGDSAAYFCASSPNRVGQPQHFGDGTRLSIL.

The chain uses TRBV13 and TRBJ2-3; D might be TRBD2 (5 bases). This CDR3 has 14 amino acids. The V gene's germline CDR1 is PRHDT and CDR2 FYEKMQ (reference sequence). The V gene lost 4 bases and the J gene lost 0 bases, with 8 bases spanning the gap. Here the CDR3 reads CASSSWTSTDTQYF. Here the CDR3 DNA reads TGTGCCAGCAGCTCTTGGACTAGCACAGATACGCAGTATTTT.

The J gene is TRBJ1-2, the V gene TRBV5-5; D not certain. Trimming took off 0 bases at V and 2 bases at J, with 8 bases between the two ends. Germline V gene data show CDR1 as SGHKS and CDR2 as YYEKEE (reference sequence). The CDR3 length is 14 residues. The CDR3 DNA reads TGTGCCAGCAGCTTGGCACAAACCAACTATGGCTACACCTTC. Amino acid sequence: CASSLAQTNYGYTF. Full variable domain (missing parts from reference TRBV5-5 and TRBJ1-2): DAGVTQSPTHLIKTRGQQVTLRCSPISGHKSVSWYQQVLGQGPQFIFQYYEKEERGRGNFPDRFSARQFPNYSSELNVNALLLGDSALYLCASSLAQTNYGYTFGSGTRLTVV.